Below are 6 T cell receptor beta chains sequenced from a single sample in a study of blood T cell repertoires in COVID-19. Clones were sequenced by immunoSEQ multiplex PCR, and TCRdb holds only the in-frame ones, with some missing. The sample consists of some 270,000 clones, 70% to 90% of them appearing once. Sequenced sample: PBMCs or T cells enriched from blood (not recorded which). The receptors stem from a woman aged 30 to 39 who had recovered from COVID-19.

V and J are TRBV19 and TRBJ2-7; 12 positions agree with TRBD2. The CDR3 runs 15 residues. Trimming took 4 bases from V and 2 from J; bases not matched to a gene: 3. In germline, CDR1 is LNHDA, CDR2 SQIVND (reference sequence). This chain's CDR3 is CASSSPSGRAYEQYF. For the CDR3, the DNA is TGTGCCAGTAGTAGCCCTAGCGGGAGGGCCTACGAGCAGTACTTC.

The sample holds one count of this clone. This rearrangement joins TRBV7-9 to TRBJ2-7; D remains ambiguous. With 4 bases removed from V and 4 bases from J, the gap between germline ends came to 8 bases. The CDR3 is 12 amino acids. Germline V gene sequence: CDR1 SEHNR, CDR2 FQNEAQ (reference sequence). In DNA, the CDR3 is TGTGCCAGCAGCTCCGCCACATACGAGCAGTACTTC. Protein: CASSSATYEQYF. The full variable domain, rest sourced from reference TRBV7-9 and TRBJ2-7, is DTGVSQNPRHKITKRGQNVTFRCDPISEHNRLYWYRQTLGQGPEFLTYFQNEAQLEKSRLLSDRFSAERPKGSFSTLEIQRTEQGDSAMYLCASSSATYEQYFGPGTRLTVT.

The chain uses TRBV3-1 (or the pseudogene TRBV3-2) and TRBJ2-7; D is unresolved. Trimming removed 1 base at V and 6 bases at J, with 13 bases between. Germline V gene lookup returns CDR1 LGHDT and CDR2 YNNKEL (reference sequence). CDR3 size: 14 residues. CDR3 nucleotides: TGTGCCAGCAGCCAAGTTCCTTCCTCGTCCGAGCAGTACTTC. Translated: CASSQVPSSSEQYF.

On this clone: The DNA is left out, because the CDR3 cannot be placed on it with certainty; the CDR3 is given as TCRdb lists it. This chain uses TRBV21-1 with TRBJ2-7; the table's D call of TRBD1 was not tested on the DNA. TRBV21-1 is assigned pseudogene status. The CDR3 spans 15 amino acids, including both terminal residues. The CDR3 is CASSKVGVGSYEQYF.

This clone appeared once. The rearrangement uses TRBV2 and TRBJ2-1, with TRBD2 as a possible D gene (7 bases). Germline V gene data show CDR1 as SNHLY and CDR2 as FYNNEI. The CDR3 is 15 amino acids. Trimming removed 5 bases at V and 5 bases at J, with 16 bases between. Here the CDR3 reads CASSPSRGANNEQFF. CDR3 sequence (DNA): TGTGCCAGCAGTCCCAGTCGGGGGGCTAACAATGAGCAGTTCTTC.

V and J are TRBV4-1 and TRBJ1-5; no clear D. The V end was cut by 2 bases, the J end by 7 bases, with 15 bases between. Germline CDR1 is MGHRA and CDR2 is YSYEKL. This CDR3 region has 15 residues. The CDR3 region is CASSQINSGRQPQHF. As DNA, the CDR3 is TGCGCCAGCAGCCAAATTAATAGCGGAAGACAGCCCCAGCATTTT.